The T cell receptor (beta chain) under discussion was sequenced for a study of OX40 agonist ivuxolimab in advanced cancers. Background on the whole study: Ivuxolimab was an agonistic, fully human IgG2 monoclonal antibody directed against OX40 (CD134), a costimulatory receptor. Intravenous ivuxolimab was administered to patients every 2 weeks at six dose levels: 0.01, 0.1, 0.3, 1.5, 3 and 10 mg/kg. Among the 50 to 55 dose-escalation patients, around 20 had hepatocellular carcinoma, 15 or so melanoma, 9 renal cell carcinoma and 9 head and neck cancer. In the dose-escalation cohort, roughly 80% of patients were male, and the mean age was roughly 60 years, with a range of about 23 to 80. Patients were allowed to have had prior anti-PD-1, anti-PD-L1 or anti-CTLA-4 therapy, and approximately 40% of the dose-escalation patients had previously received checkpoint inhibitors. Partial responses occurred in three dose-escalation patients, of whom one had hepatocellular carcinoma and two had cutaneous melanoma. Peripheral TCRbeta sequencing aimed to test whether ivuxolimab altered TCR sequence diversity and caused clonal T-cell expansion. The paper describes the monotherapy dose-escalation part (N of about 47 patients) of the phase I trial of ivuxolimab.

To sequence the TCRbeta CDR3 region, genomic DNA was isolated from the sorted cells. The immunoSEQ Assay was used to sequence the TCRbeta CDR3 regions. What TCRdb holds here is the immuneACCESS table cut down to in-frame rearrangements. Part of the clones is not present; checked against another copy, under half of the missing clones reflect an unresolved V gene, and the others are unexplained. In this sample the table shows approximately 70,000 clones, 80% to 90% of which occur a single time. The leading ten clones occupy 1.1% of the sample. Patients with autoimmune disease history or receiving systemic immunosuppression were excluded from the trial. Peripheral blood for TCR sequencing was collected from all dose cohorts at baseline, on cycle 4 day 1, and on cycle 7 day 1. Samples came from an open-label, multicenter, first-in-human phase I dose-escalation trial of ivuxolimab. The trial enrolled adults with locally advanced or metastatic head and neck squamous cell, hepatocellular, melanoma or renal cell carcinoma. Before TCR sequencing, CD4+ T cells and CD8+ T cells were sorted from peripheral blood as separate populations.

The V and J ends are trimmed by 2 bases and 3 bases, leaving 31 bases between them. Sequences KGHSH (CDR1) and LQKENI (CDR2) are obtained from the germline V gene. From the cysteine up to the phenylalanine, the CDR3 has a length of 21 residues. This entry keeps only the CDR3 DNA: 63 bases, framed from base 1. General study outcomes and caveats: Low levels of normalized T-cell clonal expansion were also seen in some patients who did not respond. The antigen specificity of the peripheral T cells that underwent clonal expansion was not determined. On average, CD8+ T cells showed more expanded clones than CD4+ T cells after ivuxolimab. At doses of 0.1 to 3.0 mg/kg, clonal expansion of both CD4+ and CD8+ T cells in blood was seen between baseline and week 6. In the 0.1-3.0 mg/kg groups, partial responders had among the lowest normalized peripheral clonal expansion, particularly in CD8+ T cells.

This clone was observed a few times. The antigen it binds to is not known. One base away there is no much larger clone; base qualities are not given. The chain is made from TRBV18 and TRBJ1-1; TRBD1 could be the D gene, as 5 bases match. The sample consisted of CD4+ or CD8+ T cells sorted from blood, taken in a trial of the OX40 agonist ivuxolimab. The clonotype originates from an adult with an advanced solid tumor such as melanoma, head and neck, liver or kidney cancer. The DNA sequence follows: TGTGCCAGCTCACCAGGGCTCAAGCAATTCGTTTTTGGGGCTCTGGACACTGAAGCTTTCTTT. It translates as CASSPGLKQFVFGALDTEAFF.